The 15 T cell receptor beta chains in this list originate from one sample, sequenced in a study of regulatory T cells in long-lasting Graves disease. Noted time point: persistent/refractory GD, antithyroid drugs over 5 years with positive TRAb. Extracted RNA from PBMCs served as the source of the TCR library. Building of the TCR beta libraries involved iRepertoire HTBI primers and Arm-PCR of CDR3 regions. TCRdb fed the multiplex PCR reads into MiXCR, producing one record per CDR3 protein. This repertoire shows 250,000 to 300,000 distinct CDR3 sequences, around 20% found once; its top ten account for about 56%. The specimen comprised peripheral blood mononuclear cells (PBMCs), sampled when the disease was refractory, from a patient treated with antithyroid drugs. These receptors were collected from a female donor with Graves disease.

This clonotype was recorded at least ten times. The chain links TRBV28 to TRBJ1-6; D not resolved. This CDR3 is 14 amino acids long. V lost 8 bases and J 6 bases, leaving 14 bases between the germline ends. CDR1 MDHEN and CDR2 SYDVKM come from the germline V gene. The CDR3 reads CASLRKVRNSPLHF. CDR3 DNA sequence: TGTGCCAGCCTCAGGAAAGTGCGTAATTCACCCCTCCACTTT.

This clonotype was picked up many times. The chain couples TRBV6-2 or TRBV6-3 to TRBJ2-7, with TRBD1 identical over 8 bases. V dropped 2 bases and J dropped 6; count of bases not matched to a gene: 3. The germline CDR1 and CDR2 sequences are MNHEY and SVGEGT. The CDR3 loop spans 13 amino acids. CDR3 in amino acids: CASSYRTGFEQYF. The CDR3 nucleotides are TGTGCCAGCAGTTACCGGACAGGGTTCGAGCAGTACTTC.

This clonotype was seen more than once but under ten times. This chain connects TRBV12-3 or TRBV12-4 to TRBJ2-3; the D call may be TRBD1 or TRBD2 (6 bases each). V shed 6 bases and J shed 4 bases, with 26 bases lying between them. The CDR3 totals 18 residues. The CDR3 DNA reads TGTGCCAGCAGGCTCGACCTAATAGCTACGGGGGCGGCAGATACGCAGTATTTT. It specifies CASRLDLIATGAADTQYF.

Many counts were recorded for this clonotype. In nucleotides, the CDR3 is TGTGCCAGCAGTTTGACAGTTAACTATGGCTACACCTTC. This gives the protein CASSLTVNYGYTF. V gene TRBV12-3 or TRBV12-4 combines with J gene TRBJ1-2; perhaps TRBD1 as D (5 bases). With 3 bases removed from V and 1 base from J, the gap between germline ends came to 6 bases. CDR3 size: 13 residues.

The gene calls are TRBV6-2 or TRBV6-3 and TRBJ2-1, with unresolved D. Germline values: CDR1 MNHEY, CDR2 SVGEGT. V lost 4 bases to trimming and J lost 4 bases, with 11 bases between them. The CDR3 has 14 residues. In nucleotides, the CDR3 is TGTGCCAGCAGTTCGAGTAGGGAATACAATGAGCAGTTCTTC. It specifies CASSSSREYNEQFF.

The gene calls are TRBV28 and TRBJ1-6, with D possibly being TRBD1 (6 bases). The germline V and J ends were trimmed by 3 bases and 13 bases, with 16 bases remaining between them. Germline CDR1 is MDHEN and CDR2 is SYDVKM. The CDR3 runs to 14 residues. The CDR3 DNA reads TGTGCCAGCAGTTTCTCCACCCACAGGGACCCCCTCCACTTT. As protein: CASSFSTHRDPLHF.

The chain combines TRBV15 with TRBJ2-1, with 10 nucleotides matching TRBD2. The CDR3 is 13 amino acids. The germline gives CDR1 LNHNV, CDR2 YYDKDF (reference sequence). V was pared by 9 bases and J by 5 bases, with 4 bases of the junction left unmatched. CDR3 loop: CATTSGKDNEQFF. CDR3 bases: TGTGCCACTACTAGCGGGAAAGACAATGAGCAGTTCTTC.

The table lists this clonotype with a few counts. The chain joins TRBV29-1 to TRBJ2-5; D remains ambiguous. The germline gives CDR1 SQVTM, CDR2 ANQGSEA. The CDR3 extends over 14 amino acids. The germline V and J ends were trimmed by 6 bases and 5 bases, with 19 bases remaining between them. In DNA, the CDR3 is TGCAGCGTGCTTGGCGACACGCTCGGGGAGACCCAGTACTTC. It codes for CSVLGDTLGETQYF.

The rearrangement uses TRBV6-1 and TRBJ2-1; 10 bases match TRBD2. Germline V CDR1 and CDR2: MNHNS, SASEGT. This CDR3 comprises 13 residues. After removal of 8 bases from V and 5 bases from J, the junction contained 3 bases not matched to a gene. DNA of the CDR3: TGTGCCAGCGGAACTAGCGGGAACAATGAGCAGTTCTTC. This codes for CASGTSGNNEQFF.

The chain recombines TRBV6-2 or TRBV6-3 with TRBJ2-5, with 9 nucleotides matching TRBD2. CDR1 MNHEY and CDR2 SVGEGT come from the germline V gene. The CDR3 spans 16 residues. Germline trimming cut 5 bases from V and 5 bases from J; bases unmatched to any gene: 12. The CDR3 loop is CASSPYSGSKDETQYF. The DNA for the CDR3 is TGTGCCAGCAGTCCGTATAGCGGGAGTAAGGATGAGACCCAGTACTTC.

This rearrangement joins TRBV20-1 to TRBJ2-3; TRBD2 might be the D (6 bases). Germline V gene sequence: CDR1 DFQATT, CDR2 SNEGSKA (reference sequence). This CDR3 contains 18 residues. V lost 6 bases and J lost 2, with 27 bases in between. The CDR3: CSAERLVIEEWVTDTQYF. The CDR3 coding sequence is TGCAGTGCCGAAAGACTAGTAATCGAGGAGTGGGTCACAGATACGCAGTATTTT.

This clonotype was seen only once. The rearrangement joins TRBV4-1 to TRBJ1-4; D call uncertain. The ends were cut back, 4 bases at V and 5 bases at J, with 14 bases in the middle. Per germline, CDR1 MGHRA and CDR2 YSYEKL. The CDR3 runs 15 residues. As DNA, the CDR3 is TGCGCCAGCAGCCGGGAACCAAGTGGAAATGAAAAACTGTTTTTT. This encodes CASSREPSGNEKLFF.

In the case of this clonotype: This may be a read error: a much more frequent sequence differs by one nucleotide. CDR3 in DNA: TGTGCCAGCAGCTTAGGGTGGACGGGAGCTTTCTTT. Its translation: CASSLGWTGAFF. The V call is TRBV11-2, the J call TRBJ1-1; D uncertain. There are 12 residues in the CDR3. CDR1 SGHAT and CDR2 FQNNGV come from the germline V gene. The germline V and J ends were trimmed by 1 base and 10 bases, with 10 bases remaining between them.

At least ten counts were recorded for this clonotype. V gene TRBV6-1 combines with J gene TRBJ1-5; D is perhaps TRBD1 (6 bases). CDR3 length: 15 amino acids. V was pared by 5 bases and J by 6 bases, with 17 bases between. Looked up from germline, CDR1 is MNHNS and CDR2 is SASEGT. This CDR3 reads CASSPGTPGIQPQHF. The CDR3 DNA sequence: TGTGCCAGCAGTCCCGGGACACCCGGTATTCAGCCCCAGCATTTT.

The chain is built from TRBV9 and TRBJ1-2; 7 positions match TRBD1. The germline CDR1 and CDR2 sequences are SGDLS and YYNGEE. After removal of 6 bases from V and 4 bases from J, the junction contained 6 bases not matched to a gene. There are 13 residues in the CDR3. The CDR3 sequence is CASNKEGAYGYTF. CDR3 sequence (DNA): TGTGCCAGCAATAAAGAGGGGGCCTATGGCTACACCTTC. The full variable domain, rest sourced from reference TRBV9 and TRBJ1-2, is DSGVTQTPKHLITATGQRVTLRCSPRSGDLSVYWYQQSLDQGLQFLIQYYNGEERAKGNILERFSAQQFPDLHSELNLSSLELGDSALYFCASNKEGAYGYTFGSGTRLTVV.